The rows below give T cell receptor beta chains drawn from one sample of a study of response to subunit inactivated influenza vaccine. TCRdb independently ran MiXCR on the RT-PCR reads; one entry per CDR3 protein. This sample has more than 600,000 distinct CDR3 sequences; about a fifth occur once, and the top ten carry approximately 10%. The sample was PBMCs from blood, taken more than 4 days after vaccination. The receptors here all came from a man aged 45-60 years who received an inactivated influenza vaccine. The CDR3 runs from the conserved cysteine through the conserved F or W. Fields, in order: D gene, V gene, clone size, J gene, CDR3 DNA, CDR3 protein. D genes are given only for firm matches. Clone size is given for some rows only: seen once, a few or many times, or a class if the clone is expanded.

d_gene: TRBD1
v_gene: TRBV5-5
abundance: few
j_gene: TRBJ1-5
CDR3nt: TGTGCCAGCAGGCCCCCCCGGGACAGGAACAATCAGCCCCAGCATTTT
CDR3aa: CASRPPRDRNNQPQHF

d_gene: .
v_gene: TRBV6-5
abundance: .
j_gene: TRBJ1-1
CDR3nt: TGTGCCAGCAGTTACTTCGGTGAAGCTTTCTTT
CDR3aa: CASSYFGEAFF

d_gene: TRBD2
v_gene: TRBV6-2/TRBV6-3
abundance: many
j_gene: TRBJ2-7
CDR3nt: TGTGCCAGCAGTTACTCCAGGCGGGAGGAGGGCCGCTACGAGCAGTACTTC
CDR3aa: CASSYSRREEGRYEQYF

d_gene: TRBD2
v_gene: TRBV5-6
abundance: .
j_gene: TRBJ2-1
CDR3nt: TGTGCCAGCAGCAAGGGACTAGCGGGATTCTACTCCTACAATGAGCAGTTCTTC
CDR3aa: CASSKGLAGFYSYNEQFF

d_gene: TRBD2
v_gene: TRBV10-3
abundance: .
j_gene: TRBJ2-3
CDR3nt: TGTGCCATCAGTGAGAAAGAAGGACTAGCGGGGACCACAGATACGCAGTATTTT
CDR3aa: CAISEKEGLAGTTDTQYF

d_gene: .
v_gene: TRBV5-1
abundance: .
j_gene: TRBJ1-2
CDR3nt: TGCGCCAGCAGCACGAGGACAGACCAATATGGCTACACCTTC
CDR3aa: CASSTRTDQYGYTF

d_gene: .
v_gene: TRBV5-1
abundance: few
j_gene: TRBJ2-3
CDR3nt: TGCGCCAGCAAGAAGACTACGGATACGCAGTATTTT
CDR3aa: CASKKTTDTQYF

d_gene: TRBD2
v_gene: TRBV7-2
abundance: .
j_gene: TRBJ2-1
CDR3nt: TGTGCCAGCAGCTTAGCGTCTAGCGGGAGGTTCAATGAGCAGTTCTTC
CDR3aa: CASSLASSGRFNEQFF

d_gene: TRBD2
v_gene: TRBV20-1
abundance: few
j_gene: TRBJ2-3
CDR3nt: TGCAGTGCACCTCGGACTAGCGGGACCACAGATACGCAGTATTTT
CDR3aa: CSAPRTSGTTDTQYF

d_gene: .
v_gene: TRBV20-1
abundance: few
j_gene: TRBJ2-7
CDR3nt: TGCAGTGCTAGAGATCTCCCTAGTCGCCACGAGCAGTACTTC
CDR3aa: CSARDLPSRHEQYF

d_gene: TRBD2
v_gene: TRBV20-1
abundance: .
j_gene: TRBJ2-7
CDR3nt: TGCAGTGCTAGTGGGGGTAGCGGGGACGCCTACGAGCAGTACTTC
CDR3aa: CSASGGSGDAYEQYF

d_gene: .
v_gene: TRBV6-5
abundance: .
j_gene: TRBJ2-3
CDR3nt: TGTGCCAGCAGTTACCTTAGGGGAGGGGGCCGAGATACGCAGTATTTT
CDR3aa: CASSYLRGGGRDTQYF

d_gene: TRBD2
v_gene: TRBV3-1
abundance: many
j_gene: TRBJ2-3
CDR3nt: TGTGCCAGCAGCCAGGGGACTAGACAATTGTCAGATACGCAGTATTTT
CDR3aa: CASSQGTRQLSDTQYF

d_gene: .
v_gene: TRBV12-3/TRBV12-4
abundance: few
j_gene: TRBJ2-7
CDR3nt: TGTGCCAGCAGTCCCGGACAGAGGGCGGTGAACGAGCAGTACTTC
CDR3aa: CASSPGQRAVNEQYF

d_gene: TRBD1
v_gene: TRBV28
abundance: many
j_gene: TRBJ2-5
CDR3nt: TGTGCCAGCAGTCCTACCGGGACAGGGATACAAGAGACCCAGTACTTC
CDR3aa: CASSPTGTGIQETQYF

d_gene: .
v_gene: TRBV20-1
abundance: .
j_gene: TRBJ1-5
CDR3nt: TGCAGTGCTACTGTCGCGGGGGCTCAGCCCCAGCATTTT
CDR3aa: CSATVAGAQPQHF

d_gene: .
v_gene: TRBV5-6
abundance: few
j_gene: TRBJ2-7
CDR3nt: TGTGCCAGCAGGTACGGGACCTACGAGCAGTACTTC
CDR3aa: CASRYGTYEQYF

d_gene: .
v_gene: TRBV7-9
abundance: .
j_gene: TRBJ1-4
CDR3nt: TGTGCCAGCAGCCCACGTCTGGGTGAAAAACTGTTTTTT
CDR3aa: CASSPRLGEKLFF

d_gene: TRBD2
v_gene: TRBV25-1
abundance: few
j_gene: TRBJ2-1
CDR3nt: TGTGCCAGCAGTGAATTCGCGGGAGGCTCCTACAATGAGCAGTTCTTC
CDR3aa: CASSEFAGGSYNEQFF

d_gene: TRBD1
v_gene: TRBV20-1
abundance: few
j_gene: TRBJ1-4
CDR3nt: TGCAGTGCTAGAGATCAGGGGGCCTTAGAAAAACTGTTTTTT
CDR3aa: CSARDQGALEKLFF

d_gene: .
v_gene: TRBV10-3
abundance: .
j_gene: TRBJ2-7
CDR3nt: TGTGCCATCAGTCAGAGTTCCTACGAGCAGTACTTC
CDR3aa: CAISQSSYEQYF

d_gene: .
v_gene: TRBV4-3
abundance: few
j_gene: TRBJ2-2
CDR3nt: TGCGCCAGCAGCCAAGAGGGGGCTAGGACCGGGGAGCTGTTTTTT
CDR3aa: CASSQEGARTGELFF

d_gene: TRBD2
v_gene: TRBV20-1
abundance: many
j_gene: TRBJ2-7
CDR3nt: TGCAGTGCTCAAGCAGGGACTAGCGGGCCCAACGAGCAGTACTTC
CDR3aa: CSAQAGTSGPNEQYF

d_gene: .
v_gene: TRBV18
abundance: few
j_gene: TRBJ2-2
CDR3nt: TGTGCCAGCTCACGGGAGCAGGGGTACACCGGGGAGCTGTTTTTT
CDR3aa: CASSREQGYTGELFF

d_gene: TRBD2
v_gene: TRBV10-3
abundance: .
j_gene: TRBJ2-1
CDR3nt: TGTGCCATCAGTGTAAGCGGGGCCCACGGGGAGCAGTTCTTC
CDR3aa: CAISVSGAHGEQFF

d_gene: TRBD2
v_gene: TRBV6-1
abundance: .
j_gene: TRBJ2-3
CDR3nt: TGTGCCAGCAGAGTGCTAGCGGGAGGGGTAGATACGCAGTATTTT
CDR3aa: CASRVLAGGVDTQYF